This TCR beta chain was sequenced during a study of CD8 T cells in Susac syndrome. About the study: There were 5 or 6 sequenced Susac syndrome patients with active disease and 8 or 9 in remission. At blood draw, Susac syndrome patients were therapy-naive, on corticosteroids, or on intravenous immunoglobulin alone. Findings of the study overall: Clonal expansion involving Susac CD8+ cells peaked in TEMRA cells and active patients. In total CD8+ repertoires, sixteen Susac-specific public clones were found, and CD8+ TEMRA repertoires had about 5.

Germline CDR1 is SQVTM and CDR2 is ANQGSEA. The CDR3 spans 12 residues. Trimming took 4 bases from V and 4 from J; bases not matched to a gene: 3. A quantity of about 0.5 to 1 ug RNA underwent reverse transcription using random hexamers. TCRdb fed the immunoSEQ multiplex PCR reads into MiXCR, producing one record per CDR3 protein. The data show about 82,000 distinct CDR3 sequences, 90% to 97% seen once. Regarding this clonotype: Its antigen is undetermined.

The genes are TRBV29-1 and TRBJ1-1; TRBD1 aligns across 7 bases. The source of this sequence is a human donor with Susac syndrome. Sequenced: CD8+ T cells from PBMCs. CDR3 amino acids: CSVVRGGTEAFF. CDR3 DNA sequence: TGCAGCGTTGTCAGGGGGGGCACTGAAGCTTTCTTT.